This T cell receptor (beta chain) was observed in a study of PD-1 blockade in classical Hodgkin lymphoma. Study as a whole: Patients in the cohort were put on intravenous nivolumab, 3 mg/kg every 2 weeks. Study-wide results and caveats: Initiation of nivolumab under 1 year after ASCT led to exclusion of patients. At baseline, newly diagnosed patients reportedly showed less TCR diversity than healthy donors. Complete responders' diversity at baseline resembled that of newly diagnosed patients.

On this clone: Its antigen is not identified.

Every patient was affected by relapse after autologous stem cell transplantation, while exposure to brentuximab vedotin was not uniform. The CDR3 is 16 amino acids. Germline CDR1 reads MGHRA; CDR2 reads YSYEKL. The V end lost 0 bases, the J end lost 4 bases, and 13 bases lay between the germline ends. Some clones are missing from TCRdb's copy, which holds only in-frame ones; the method was immunoSEQ multiplex PCR. The sample gives 95,000 to 120,000 clones, 80% to 90% of which show up once; around 20% is in the top ten. V and J are TRBV4-1 and TRBJ1-5; D not certain. Sample: peripheral blood mononuclear cells (PBMCs), taken before the second cycle of nivolumab. The sequence came from a human donor with classical Hodgkin lymphoma. CDR3 loop: CASSQDGGIGNQPQHF. Written as DNA, the CDR3 is TGCGCCAGCAGCCAAGACGGCGGTATTGGTAATCAGCCCCAGCATTTT.